Listed below are T cell receptor beta chains from one sample, sequenced in a study of beta chain features in type 1 diabetes. Profiled with immunoSEQ multiplex PCR; TCRdb holds only in-frame clones, not every one. The data hold hundreds of thousands of clones, with approximately 16% observed a single time. Sequences were obtained from naive CD4+ T cells from blood. Source of these receptors: a man aged 18 to 30 with type 1 diabetes. Both conserved end residues are part of each CDR3. A D gene is named only where the DNA matches it firmly. Rows may omit the clone size; those that give it use once, few, many or a size class.

abundance,j_gene,d_gene,v_gene,CDR3aa,CDR3nt
few,TRBJ2-7,TRBD2,TRBV7-8,CASSPRRLAGVGEQYF,TGTGCCAGCAGCCCACGGAGGTTAGCGGGAGTGGGAGAGCAGTACTTC
NA,TRBJ1-5,NA,TRBV7-2,CASSLSEGMGNQPQHF,TGTGCCAGCAGCTTATCGGAGGGGATGGGCAATCAGCCCCAGCATTTT
NA,TRBJ2-2,TRBD2,TRBV9,CASSPSLPLAGDATGELFF,TGTGCCAGCAGCCCAAGCCTCCCACTAGCGGGAGATGCCACCGGGGAGCTGTTTTTT
few,TRBJ2-1,TRBD1,TRBV4-2,CASSGQGRNEQFF,TGTGCCAGCAGCGGACAGGGGAGGAATGAGCAGTTCTTC
few,TRBJ1-1,NA,TRBV6-6,CATSDSMNTEAFF,TGTGCCACCTCGGACAGCATGAACACTGAAGCTTTCTTT
NA,TRBJ2-3,TRBD2,TRBV27,CASSLAVGLAGGPNTDTQYF,TGTGCCAGCAGTTTAGCCGTCGGACTAGCGGGGGGGCCAAACACAGATACGCAGTATTTT
NA,TRBJ1-2,NA,TRBV30,CAWSVSYGYTF,TGTGCCTGGAGTGTTTCGTATGGCTACACCTTC
NA,TRBJ2-1,TRBD2,TRBV30,CAWMGTSGIHNEQFF,TGTGCCTGGATGGGGACTAGCGGGATACACAATGAGCAGTTCTTC
NA,TRBJ2-3,TRBD2,TRBV19,CASSPQTSGSDTQYF,TGTGCCAGTAGTCCCCAGACTAGCGGGAGCGATACGCAGTATTTT
NA,TRBJ1-5,TRBD1,TRBV30,CACSRTGENQPQHF,TGTGCCTGTTCTCGGACAGGGGAGAATCAGCCCCAGCATTTT
few,TRBJ1-1,TRBD1,TRBV4-1,CASSQGVQGAQNTEAFF,TGCGCCAGCAGCCAAGGAGTGCAGGGGGCCCAGAACACTGAAGCTTTCTTT
NA,TRBJ2-4,NA,TRBV4-3,CASSQEAGVKNIQYF,TGCGCCAGCAGCCAAGAGGCGGGTGTCAAAAACATTCAGTACTTC
few,TRBJ1-5,NA,TRBV21-1,CRQRRAALYQPQHF,TGTAGACAGCGCCGAGCAGCACTTTATCAGCCCCAGCATTTT
NA,TRBJ2-3,NA,TRBV5-1,CASTTTRTDTQYF,TGCGCCAGCACGACTACCCGCACAGATACGCAGTATTTT
few,TRBJ1-1,NA,TRBV7-9,CASSLEQNTEAFF,TGTGCCAGCAGCTTAGAACAGAACACTGAAGCTTTCTTT
NA,TRBJ2-7,TRBD1,TRBV25-1,CASSFGQGPWQYF,TGTGCCAGCAGCTTCGGACAGGGCCCTTGGCAGTACTTC
few,TRBJ1-1,NA,TRBV5-1,CASSLGTREAFF,TGCGCCAGCAGCTTGGGGACACGCGAAGCTTTCTTT
few,TRBJ2-3,NA,TRBV20-1,CSASARDTQYF,TGCAGTGCTAGCGCGCGAGATACGCAGTATTTT
NA,TRBJ1-6,NA,TRBV28,CASSPGGGANRVTLHF,TGTGCCAGCAGTCCCGGAGGGGGGGCGAACCGAGTCACCCTCCACTTT
few,TRBJ2-7,TRBD2,TRBV27,CASSPLPGGLYEQYF,TGTGCCAGCAGTCCCCTCCCGGGGGGGCTCTACGAGCAGTACTTC
few,TRBJ2-5,TRBD1,TRBV6-5,CASTQGALGETQYF,TGTGCCAGCACTCAGGGGGCCCTGGGAGAGACCCAGTACTTC
few,TRBJ1-5,NA,TRBV7-9,CASSFDGQQPQHF,TGTGCCAGCAGCTTTGATGGTCAGCAGCCCCAGCATTTT
few,TRBJ2-7,NA,TRBV25-1,CASSELWGAPYEQYF,TGTGCCAGCAGTGAATTGTGGGGAGCCCCCTACGAGCAGTACTTC
NA,TRBJ2-7,NA,TRBV2,CASSDRALRRDEQYF,TGTGCCAGCAGTGACAGGGCCCTGAGGAGGGACGAGCAGTACTTC
few,TRBJ1-1,NA,TRBV19,CASSFRGRYDEAFF,TGTGCCAGTAGCTTCAGGGGACGTTATGATGAAGCTTTCTTT
few,TRBJ2-6,NA,TRBV28,CASSLYSSGANVLTF,TGTGCCAGCAGTTTATACTCTTCTGGGGCCAACGTCCTGACTTTC
NA,TRBJ2-1,TRBD1,TRBV27,CASSLPGQGSNEQFF,TGTGCCAGCAGTTTACCGGGACAGGGAAGCAATGAGCAGTTCTTC
few,TRBJ2-3,NA,TRBV5-1,CASSPPSLDTQYF,TGCGCCAGCAGTCCCCCCTCCCTAGATACGCAGTATTTT
few,TRBJ2-7,TRBD1,TRBV30,CALSGTDETTYEQYF,TGTGCCTTATCCGGGACAGACGAGACCACCTACGAGCAGTACTTC
NA,TRBJ1-2,NA,TRBV6-6,CASSGTDLHGYTF,TGTGCCAGCAGTGGGACTGACCTACATGGCTACACCTTC
NA,TRBJ1-2,NA,TRBV28,CASSPSGYGYTF,TGTGCCAGCAGTCCATCGGGCTATGGCTACACCTTC
NA,TRBJ1-4,TRBD1,TRBV6-6,CASSPGQGNEKLFF,TGTGCCAGCAGCCCGGGACAGGGGAATGAAAAACTGTTTTTT
few,TRBJ2-4,TRBD2,TRBV25-1,CASSLPGGHIQYF,TGTGCCAGCAGCCTCCCGGGGGGTCACATTCAGTACTTC
few,TRBJ2-1,TRBD2,TRBV10-3,CAISRGSGWTPEQFF,TGTGCCATCAGCCGCGGGAGTGGTTGGACCCCTGAGCAGTTCTTC
NA,TRBJ1-2,NA,TRBV5-5,CASSLDLPSGYTF,TGTGCCAGCAGCTTGGATCTCCCTTCCGGCTACACCTTC
NA,TRBJ2-3,NA,TRBV5-1,CASSLGQASTDTQYF,TGCGCCAGCAGCTTGGGACAGGCCAGCACAGATACGCAGTATTTT
NA,TRBJ2-2,NA,TRBV19,CATRSVGGTGELFF,TGTGCCACCCGCAGCGTCGGGGGCACCGGGGAGCTGTTTTTT
few,TRBJ2-7,NA,TRBV7-2,CASRRQETYEQYF,TGTGCCAGCAGAAGACAGGAGACCTACGAGCAGTACTTC
NA,TRBJ2-3,TRBD1,TRBV2,CASSGTGKDTQYF,TGTGCCAGCAGTGGGACAGGGAAAGATACGCAGTATTTT
NA,TRBJ2-1,TRBD1,TRBV5-1,CASRQGENNEQFF,TGCGCCAGCCGACAGGGGGAGAACAATGAGCAGTTCTTC
NA,TRBJ2-3,NA,TRBV5-1,CASSLAGGRPDTQYF,TGCGCCAGCAGCCTAGCCGGGGGGCGCCCAGATACGCAGTATTTT
NA,TRBJ1-6,TRBD1,TRBV19,CASSGRDRGRNSPLHF,TGTGCCAGTAGTGGACGGGACAGGGGACGAAATTCACCCCTCCACTTT
NA,TRBJ1-1,NA,TRBV5-6,CASSFLPNTEAFF,TGTGCCAGCAGCTTTCTTCCGAACACTGAAGCTTTCTTT
NA,TRBJ1-2,NA,TRBV6-5,CASSYLASGEDGYTF,TGTGCCAGCAGTTACCTCGCGTCAGGGGAAGATGGCTACACCTTC
NA,TRBJ2-5,NA,TRBV28,CASIPRGQLKTQYF,TGTGCCAGCATCCCTCGGGGTCAGTTAAAGACCCAGTACTTC
NA,TRBJ2-7,NA,TRBV6-6,CASSRRQGSEQYF,TGTGCCAGCAGCCGACGCCAGGGGTCCGAGCAGTACTTC
few,TRBJ2-3,TRBD2,TRBV5-6,CASSIYLSGDRTDTQYF,TGTGCCAGCAGCATCTACCTTAGCGGGGACCGCACAGATACGCAGTATTTT
NA,TRBJ2-2,TRBD2,TRBV5-4,CASSLGLAGGRTGELFF,TGTGCCAGCAGCTTGGGACTAGCGGGAGGGCGCACCGGGGAGCTGTTTTTT
NA,TRBJ1-1,NA,TRBV6-5,CASSKQGYDTEAFF,TGTGCCAGCAGTAAACAGGGATACGACACTGAAGCTTTCTTT
few,TRBJ2-2,TRBD2,TRBV30,CAWSVPWAGVTGELFF,TGTGCCTGGAGTGTACCCTGGGCGGGGGTCACCGGGGAGCTGTTTTTT
NA,TRBJ2-5,NA,TRBV2,CASKVAALETQYF,TGTGCCAGCAAGGTAGCGGCCCTGGAGACCCAGTACTTC
few,TRBJ2-7,NA,TRBV6-6,CASSYSSFEQYF,TGTGCCAGCAGTTACTCCTCTTTCGAGCAGTACTTC
few,TRBJ1-6,NA,TRBV9,CASSVAGVGNSPLHF,TGTGCCAGCAGCGTAGCAGGGGTCGGCAATTCACCCCTCCACTTT
few,TRBJ1-1,NA,TRBV28,CASSLPHEAFF,TGTGCCAGCAGCCTACCCCATGAAGCTTTCTTT